This is a list of T cell receptor beta chains from one sample in a study of lymphopenia after photon versus proton radiotherapy. Sequencing was performed with immunoSEQ multiplex PCR; in TCRdb, only in-frame clones are kept and a portion is missing. Of 42,000 or so clones listed, about four fifths are singletons. Sample: peripheral blood, taken from a patient treated with proton-based radiotherapy. The receptors stem from an older woman with pancreatic cancer. The CDR3 runs from the conserved cysteine through the conserved F or W. Each record gives: clone size, D gene, V gene, J gene, CDR3 protein, CDR3 DNA. A D gene is named only where the DNA matches it firmly. Clone size is not always given. Where it is, it says once, few, many or a class for expanded clones.

abundance: -
d_gene: TRBD1
v_gene: TRBV7-9
j_gene: TRBJ2-7
CDR3aa: CASSLRGTGASEQYF
CDR3nt: TGTGCCAGCAGCCTCCGAGGGACAGGGGCGAGCGAGCAGTACTTC

abundance: -
d_gene: TRBD2
v_gene: TRBV18
j_gene: TRBJ2-7
CDR3aa: CASSPQGLAGGSYEQYF
CDR3nt: TGTGCCAGCTCGCCCCAGGGACTAGCGGGAGGATCCTACGAGCAGTACTTC

abundance: -
d_gene: -
v_gene: TRBV5-1
j_gene: TRBJ1-1
CDR3aa: CASSLLGTNTEAFF
CDR3nt: TGCGCCAGCAGCTTGTTGGGGACCAACACTGAAGCTTTCTTT

abundance: -
d_gene: -
v_gene: TRBV15
j_gene: TRBJ2-7
CDR3aa: CATSRDRGAGAYEQYF
CDR3nt: TGTGCCACCAGCAGAGATCGGGGAGCAGGGGCCTACGAGCAGTACTTC

abundance: -
d_gene: -
v_gene: TRBV7-7
j_gene: TRBJ2-3
CDR3aa: CASSPDSGTDTQYF
CDR3nt: TGTGCTAGCAGCCCGGACAGTGGCACAGATACGCAGTATTTT

abundance: -
d_gene: TRBD1
v_gene: TRBV28
j_gene: TRBJ2-3
CDR3aa: CASSLSGTGTDTQYF
CDR3nt: TGTGCCAGCAGTCTTTCCGGGACAGGCACAGATACGCAGTATTTT

abundance: -
d_gene: -
v_gene: TRBV6-1
j_gene: TRBJ2-7
CDR3aa: CASSEIREQYF
CDR3nt: TGTGCCAGCAGTGAAATCCGCGAGCAGTACTTC

abundance: -
d_gene: -
v_gene: TRBV7-9
j_gene: TRBJ1-2
CDR3aa: CASSPRGRNIYGYTF
CDR3nt: TGTGCCAGCAGCCCTAGGGGTCGTAACATCTATGGCTACACCTTC

abundance: -
d_gene: TRBD1
v_gene: TRBV5-6
j_gene: TRBJ1-1
CDR3aa: CASSFDRGGTEAFF
CDR3nt: TGTGCCAGCAGCTTCGACAGGGGAGGGACTGAAGCTTTCTTT

abundance: -
d_gene: -
v_gene: TRBV5-6
j_gene: TRBJ1-3
CDR3aa: CASSFVQGGNTIYF
CDR3nt: TGTGCCAGCAGCTTTGTGCAGGGTGGAAACACCATATATTTT

abundance: few
d_gene: -
v_gene: TRBV5-6
j_gene: TRBJ2-5
CDR3aa: CASSLAVGIQETQYF
CDR3nt: TGTGCCAGCAGCTTGGCCGTAGGGATACAAGAGACCCAGTACTTC